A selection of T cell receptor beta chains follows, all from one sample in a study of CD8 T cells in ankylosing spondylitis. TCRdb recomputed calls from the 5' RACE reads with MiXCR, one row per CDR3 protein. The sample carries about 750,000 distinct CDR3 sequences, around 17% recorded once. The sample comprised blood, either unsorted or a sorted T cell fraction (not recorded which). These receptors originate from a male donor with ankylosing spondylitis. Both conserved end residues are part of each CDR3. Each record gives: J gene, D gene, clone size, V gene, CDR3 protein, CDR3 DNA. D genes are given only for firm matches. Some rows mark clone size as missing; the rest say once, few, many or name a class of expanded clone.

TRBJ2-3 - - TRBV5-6 CASSLAPGTTDTQYF TGTGCCAGCAGCTTGGCCCCGGGAACCACAGATACGCAGTATTTT
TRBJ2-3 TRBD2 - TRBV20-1 CSAANRASGSPTDTQYF TGCAGTGCCGCCAATCGGGCTAGCGGGAGCCCAACAGATACGCAGTATTTT
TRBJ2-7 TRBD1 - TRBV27 CASRTQDRGRYEQYF TGTGCCAGCAGAACACAAGACAGGGGACGCTACGAGCAGTACTTC
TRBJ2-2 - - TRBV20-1 CSARDPRHRTGELFF TGCAGTGCTAGAGATCCCCGACACCGTACCGGGGAGCTGTTTTTT
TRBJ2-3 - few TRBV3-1 CASSPRGSDTDTQYF TGTGCCAGCAGCCCCCGGGGTTCAGACACAGATACGCAGTATTTT
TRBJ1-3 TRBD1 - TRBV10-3 CATWTGLFLSGNTIYF TGTGCCACCTGGACAGGGTTATTTCTCTCTGGAAACACCATATATTTT
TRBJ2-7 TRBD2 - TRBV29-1 CSAGLAGAYEQYF TGCAGCGCCGGACTAGCGGGGGCCTACGAGCAGTACTTC
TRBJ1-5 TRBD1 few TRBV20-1 CSAPGQGLRGPQHF TGCAGTGCCCCCGGACAGGGGCTTAGGGGGCCCCAGCATTTT
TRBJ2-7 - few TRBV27 CASSSRLAGPYEQYF TGTGCCAGCAGCTCCCGCCTAGCTGGGCCCTACGAGCAGTACTTC
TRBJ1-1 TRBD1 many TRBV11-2 CASSSRTGGDAEAFF TGTGCCAGCAGCTCCCGGACAGGGGGCGATGCTGAAGCTTTCTTT
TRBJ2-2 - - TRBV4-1 CASSQESSLNTGELFF TGCGCCAGCAGCCAAGAAAGTTCCTTAAACACCGGGGAGCTGTTTTTT
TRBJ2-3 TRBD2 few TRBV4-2 CASSQLAGQEDTQYF TGTGCCAGCAGCCAACTAGCGGGGCAGGAAGATACGCAGTATTTT
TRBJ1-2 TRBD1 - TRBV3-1 CASSQGQYYTF TGTGCCAGCAGCCAGGGACAGTACTACACCTTC
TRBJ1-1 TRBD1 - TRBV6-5 CASSYSGRGTTEAFF TGTGCCAGCAGTTACTCGGGCAGGGGGACAACTGAAGCTTTCTTT
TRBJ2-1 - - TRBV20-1 CSARPNTYNEQFF TGCAGTGCTAGACCCAATACTTACAATGAGCAGTTCTTC
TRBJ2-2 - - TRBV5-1 CASSSRPGGTNTGELFF TGCGCCAGCAGCTCTAGGCCGGGCGGGACGAACACCGGGGAGCTGTTTTTT
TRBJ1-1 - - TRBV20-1 CSARSTQMNTEAFF TGCAGTGCCAGGTCCACCCAAATGAACACTGAAGCTTTCTTT
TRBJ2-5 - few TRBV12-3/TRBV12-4 CASSFDVDDLIIETQYF TGTGCCAGCAGTTTTGATGTGGATGACCTCATCATCGAGACCCAGTACTTC
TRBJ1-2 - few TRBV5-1 CASRNTDEGSYGYTF TGCGCCAGCAGAAATACTGATGAGGGTTCGTATGGCTACACCTTC
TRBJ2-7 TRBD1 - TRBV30 CACTTGQGADEQYF TGTGCCTGTACGACGGGCCAGGGGGCCGACGAGCAGTACTTC
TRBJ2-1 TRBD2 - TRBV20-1 CSARGRGGRNEQFF TGCAGTGCTAGAGGGCGGGGGGGCCGGAATGAGCAGTTCTTC
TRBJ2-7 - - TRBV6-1 CASSTLDQKRTYEQYF TGTGCCAGCAGTACCCTGGACCAGAAGCGTACCTACGAGCAGTACTTC
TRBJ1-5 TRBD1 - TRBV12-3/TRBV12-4 CASGQGQGGGQPQHF TGTGCCAGCGGACAAGGACAGGGCGGGGGTCAGCCCCAGCATTTT
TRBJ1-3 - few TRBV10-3 CAISDPDSYSGNTIYF TGTGCCATCAGTGACCCCGACAGCTACTCTGGAAACACCATATATTTT
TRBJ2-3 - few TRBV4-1 CASSLADAPTDTQYF TGCGCCAGCAGCCTAGCGGACGCTCCCACAGATACGCAGTATTTT
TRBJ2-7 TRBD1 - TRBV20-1 CSTVNRDREFTYEQYF TGCAGTACCGTAAACCGGGACAGGGAGTTTACCTACGAGCAGTACTTC
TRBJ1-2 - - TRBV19 CASSAETGYGYTF TGTGCCAGTAGTGCAGAGACGGGGTATGGCTACACCTTC
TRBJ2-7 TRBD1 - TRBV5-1 CASSSDPGQSYEQYF TGCGCCAGCAGCTCCGACCCGGGACAGAGCTACGAGCAGTACTTC
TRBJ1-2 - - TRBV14 CASSQVVGAYGYTF TGTGCCAGCAGCCAAGTGGTAGGGGCGTATGGCTACACCTTC
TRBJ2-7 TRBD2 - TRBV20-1 CSARALRGGDPYEQYF TGCAGTGCTAGAGCCCTGCGGGGGGGGGACCCCTACGAGCAGTACTTC
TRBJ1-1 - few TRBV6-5 CASRNRENTEAFF TGTGCCAGCAGAAACAGGGAGAACACTGAAGCTTTCTTT
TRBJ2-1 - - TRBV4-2 CASSQASDNNEQFF TGTGCCAGCAGCCAGGCTAGCGACAACAATGAGCAGTTCTTC
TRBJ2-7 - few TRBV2 CASRGEYAYEQYF TGTGCCAGCAGGGGTGAATATGCCTACGAGCAGTACTTC
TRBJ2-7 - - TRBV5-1 CASSLLAESSYEQYF TGCGCCAGCAGCTTGTTGGCGGAGAGCTCCTACGAGCAGTACTTC
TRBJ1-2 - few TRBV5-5 CASSLGHLLNYGYTF TGTGCCAGCAGCTTGGGGCACCTGCTAAACTATGGCTACACCTTC
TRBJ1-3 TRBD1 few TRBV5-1 CASSELQGAGNTIYF TGCGCCAGCAGCGAATTACAGGGGGCTGGAAACACCATATATTTT
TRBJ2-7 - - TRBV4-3 CASSQAKQTYEQYF TGCGCCAGCAGCCAGGCCAAGCAAACCTACGAGCAGTACTTC
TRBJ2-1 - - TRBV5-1 CASSSAPRSHNEQFF TGCGCCAGCAGCAGTGCACCGCGTTCCCACAATGAGCAGTTCTTC
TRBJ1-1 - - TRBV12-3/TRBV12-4 CASSFEDQGEAFF TGTGCCAGCAGTTTTGAGGACCAGGGTGAGGCTTTCTTT
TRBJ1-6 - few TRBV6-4 CASSEADNSPLHF TGTGCCAGCAGTGAGGCTGACAATTCACCCCTCCACTTT
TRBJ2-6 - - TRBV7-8 CASSLEAASFSGANVLTF TGTGCCAGCAGCTTAGAAGCTGCGAGTTTCTCTGGGGCCAACGTCCTGACTTTC
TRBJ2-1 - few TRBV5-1 CASSLGGVNNEQFF TGCGCCAGCAGCTTGGGTGGAGTTAACAATGAGCAGTTCTTC
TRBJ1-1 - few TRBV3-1 CASSQESDGMAEAFF TGTGCCAGCAGCCAAGAAAGTGACGGGATGGCTGAAGCTTTCTTT
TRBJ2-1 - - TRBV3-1 CASSQASGNNEQFF TGTGCCAGCAGCCAAGCGTCTGGGAACAATGAGCAGTTCTTC
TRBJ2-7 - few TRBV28 CASSSRVLSYEQYF TGTGCCAGCAGTTCCAGGGTTCTATCCTACGAGCAGTACTTC
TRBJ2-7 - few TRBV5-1 CASSLNLGYEQYF TGCGCCAGCAGCTTGAACCTGGGCTACGAGCAGTACTTC
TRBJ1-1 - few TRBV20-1 CSAGNEQGSAEAFF TGCAGTGCCGGGAACGAGCAGGGGAGTGCTGAAGCTTTCTTT
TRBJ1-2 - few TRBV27 CASSLSPGYGYTF TGTGCCAGCAGTTTATCCCCAGGTTATGGCTACACCTTC
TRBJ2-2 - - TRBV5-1 CASSLVAPGTGELFF TGCGCCAGCAGCTTGGTAGCGCCGGGCACCGGGGAGCTGTTTTTT
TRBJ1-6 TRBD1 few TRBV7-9 CASNWGQGANSPLHF TGTGCCAGCAATTGGGGACAGGGGGCCAATTCACCCCTCCACTTT
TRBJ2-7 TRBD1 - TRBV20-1 CSARGHRGYEQYF TGCAGTGCTAGAGGGCACAGGGGATACGAGCAGTACTTC
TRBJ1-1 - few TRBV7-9 CASSFPPNTEAFF TGTGCCAGCAGCTTCCCCCCGAACACTGAAGCTTTCTTT
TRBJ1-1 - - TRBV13 CASSQEYRDEAFF TGTGCCAGCAGCCAAGAGTACCGGGACGAAGCTTTCTTT
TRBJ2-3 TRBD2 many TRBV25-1 CASSDSSGTSGKRLTDTQYF TGTGCCAGCAGTGATTCCTCCGGGACTAGCGGGAAGAGACTTACAGATACGCAGTATTTT
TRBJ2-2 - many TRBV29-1 CSVTTVTGELFF TGCAGCGTTACGACAGTCACCGGGGAGCTGTTTTTT
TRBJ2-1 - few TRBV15 CATSGISPSSYNEQFF TGTGCCACCAGTGGTATCTCCCCGAGCTCCTACAATGAGCAGTTCTTC
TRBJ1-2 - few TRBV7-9 CASSFQDRNYGYTF TGTGCCAGCAGCTTCCAAGACAGGAACTATGGCTACACCTTC
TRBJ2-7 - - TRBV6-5 CASSYSIARPAKGYEQYF TGTGCCAGCAGTTACTCGATTGCCCGCCCGGCTAAAGGGTACGAGCAGTACTTC
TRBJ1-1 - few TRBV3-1 CASSQAGSTRPTEAFF TGTGCCAGCAGCCAAGCGGGGTCGACTCGTCCTACTGAAGCTTTCTTT
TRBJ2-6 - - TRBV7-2 CASSLATLSGANVLTF TGTGCCAGCAGCTTAGCGACTCTCTCTGGGGCCAACGTCCTGACTTTC